Below, 8 T cell receptor beta chains from the same sample are listed, as sequenced in a study of cytomegalovirus exposure and HLA in healthy donors. Primers: 60 Vbeta forward and 13 Jbeta reverse. TCRdb's copy holds only in-frame clones and misses some; the assay was immunoSEQ multiplex PCR. Altogether roughly 150,000 clones are present, approximately 88% being singletons, with the ten largest covering around 0.93%. Sequenced sample: PBMCs. The receptors come from a man aged 25 to 40 in good health and CMV-seronegative.

V usage is TRBV7-2 and J usage is TRBJ2-5; a weak D match, TRBD1 (6 bases). V was clipped by 7 bases and J by 0 bases, with 12 bases between them. The CDR3 is made up of 14 amino acids. CDR1 is SGHTA and CDR2 is FQGNSA in the germline V gene. In nucleotides, the CDR3 is TGTGCCAGCACCAAACAGGGCCACCAAGAGACCCAGTACTTC. This gives the protein CASTKQGHQETQYF.

This clone was picked up one time. This chain connects TRBV19 to TRBJ2-2; D perhaps matches TRBD1 (6 bases). V was pared by 9 bases and J by 6 bases, with 14 bases between. Per the germline V gene, CDR1 is LNHDA and CDR2 is SQIVND (reference sequence). This CDR3 is built from 13 residues. CDR3 DNA sequence: TGTGCCAGCACCAGACAGGACGCCGGGGAGCTGTTTTTT. As protein: CASTRQDAGELFF.

V usage is TRBV11-2 and J usage is TRBJ2-1; 13 positions agree with TRBD2. The CDR3 spans 16 residues. Germline V gene data show CDR1 as SGHAT and CDR2 as FQNNGV. The V gene end was trimmed by 6 bases and the J gene end by 5 bases; junction bases not matched to a gene: 7. The CDR3 reads CASRRQLAGGHNEQFF. The CDR3 nucleotides are TGTGCCAGCAGACGACAACTAGCGGGAGGGCACAATGAGCAGTTCTTC.

This clone occurred once. This rearrangement joins TRBV5-4 to TRBJ2-7, with D perhaps TRBD1 (5 bases). V shed 0 bases and J shed 7 bases, with 14 bases lying between them. Per germline, CDR1 SGHNT and CDR2 YYREEE (reference sequence). This CDR3 has 14 residues. The CDR3 region has the DNA TGTGCCAGCAGCTTGGGGGGCCGAAACGAGGAGCAGTACTTC. As protein: CASSLGGRNEEQYF.

V is TRBV14 and J is TRBJ2-7, with D unresolved. Trimming shortened V by 5 bases and J by 6 bases, and 14 bases separated the two germline ends. CDR3 length: 13 amino acids. CDR1 is SGHDN and CDR2 is FVKESK in the germline V gene. CDR3 loop: CASSALSMVEQYF. CDR3 sequence (DNA): TGTGCCAGCAGCGCCCTAAGTATGGTCGAGCAGTACTTC.

V and J are TRBV21-1 and TRBJ1-4; the table names TRBD1, a call not compared with the DNA. TRBV21-1 is given as a pseudogene. The length of the CDR3 is 16 residues. This chain's CDR3 is CASSTQGIRRGEKLFF. In DNA, the CDR3 is TGTGCCAGCAGCACGCAGGGGATCCGTCGGGGTGAAAAACTGTTTTTT.

The gene calls are TRBV7-9 and TRBJ2-1, with 7 bases that match TRBD2. This CDR3 has 16 residues. Per the germline V gene, CDR1 is SEHNR and CDR2 is FQNEAQ (reference sequence). J gave up 4 bases and V 4 bases, and 10 bases lay outside the gene matches. DNA of the CDR3: TGTGCCAGCAGCTCGTTTAAGGCGGGGGTATACAATGAGCAGTTCTTC. As protein: CASSSFKAGVYNEQFF. The full variable domain, with the rest looked up from reference TRBV7-9 and TRBJ2-1, is DTGVSQNPRHKITKRGQNVTFRCDPISEHNRLYWYRQTLGQGPEFLTYFQNEAQLEKSRLLSDRFSAERPKGSFSTLEIQRTEQGDSAMYLCASSSFKAGVYNEQFFGPGTRLTVL.

The genes are TRBV11-2 and TRBJ1-6; 8 nucleotides agree with TRBD1. CDR1 and CDR2 (germline): SGHAT, FQNNGV. CDR3 length: 17 amino acids. V lost 1 base, J lost 4 bases, and 6 bases stayed unmatched. This CDR3 is CASSLVPRGPYNSPLHF. The CDR3 bases are TGTGCCAGCAGCTTAGTCCCCAGGGGGCCTTATAATTCACCCCTCCACTTT.